The present T cell receptor (beta chain) was sequenced within a study of cytomegalovirus exposure and HLA in healthy donors. CDR1 and CDR2 (germline): SGHVS, FNYEAQ. This CDR3 has 14 residues. V gave up 1 base and J gave up 5 bases, with 12 bases separating them. Points from the study as a whole: Reports indicate that TCR beta sequences accurately predicted the HLA-A and HLA-B alleles of most subjects. Sequencing likely generated an artifact that appeared as a cluster of highly shared sequence variants.

In the case of this clone: The antigen is not known.

PCR employed 60 Vbeta and 13 Jbeta primers. Study processing details: Counted up in a later analysis, unique TCR beta chains came to 65 million to 100 million, with about 9.9 million shared. Method: immunoSEQ multiplex PCR; TCRdb's copy keeps in-frame clones and lacks some. The V and J calls and clone size come from that table; D and trimming were worked out from the DNA. The sample table includes tens of thousands of clones. The chain is built from TRBV7-6 and TRBJ2-7; possibly TRBD1 for D (5 bases). This TCR came from a woman aged 25 to 39 in good health and CMV-seronegative. Sequenced: PBMCs. The CDR3 sequence is CASSLEAGRDEQYF. For the CDR3, the DNA is TGTGCCAGCAGCTTAGAGGCAGGGCGCGACGAGCAGTACTTC.